The 24 T cell receptor beta chains below come from one sample, sequenced in a study of technical replicates of blood from a few donors. The method was immunoSEQ multiplex PCR; TCRdb's version includes in-frame clones alone and lacks a portion of them. The sample contains just under 45,000 clones, around 96% of which appear only once. Sequencing used T cells isolated from PBMCs. These receptors were collected from a human donor in good health.

The chain couples TRBV7-9 to TRBJ2-2, with unresolved D. Between the trimmed V and J ends, which lost 1 base and 1 base, there was a span of 13 bases. The CDR3 length is 17 residues. The V gene's germline CDR1 is SEHNR and CDR2 FQNEAQ (reference sequence). DNA for the CDR3: TGTGCCAGCAGCTTAGGGTCTAGTACGGGGAACACCGGGGAGCTGTTTTTT. Amino acid sequence: CASSLGSSTGNTGELFF.

The rearrangement uses TRBV27 and TRBJ1-1; no clear D gene. Trimming left V 0 bases short and J 0 bases short, with 5 bases between. CDR3 size: 14 residues. Germline values: CDR1 MNHEY, CDR2 SMNVEV (reference sequence). The CDR3 protein is CASSLSGVNTEAFF. The CDR3 DNA is TGTGCCAGCAGTTTATCCGGGGTGAACACTGAAGCTTTCTTT.

The V gene is TRBV5-8, the J gene TRBJ2-3, with TRBD2 identical over 8 bases. Germline V lookup: CDR1 SGHTS, CDR2 YDEGEE. The CDR3 loop spans 16 amino acids. V was clipped by 4 bases and J by 0 bases; unmatched bases: 7. The CDR3: CASSHLAGSSTDTQYF. CDR3 nucleotides: TGTGCCAGCAGCCATCTAGCGGGTTCTAGCACAGATACGCAGTATTTT.

The V gene is TRBV7-3, the J gene TRBJ2-5, with a tentative D call TRBD1 (5 bases). V gave up 6 bases and J gave up 1 base, with 9 bases separating them. CDR1 SGHTA and CDR2 FQGTGA come from the germline V gene. This CDR3 spans 13 amino acids. CDR3 coding DNA: TGTGCCAGCAGTTATCAGGGCCAAGAGACCCAGTACTTC. This translates into CASSYQGQETQYF. The full variable domain, with the rest looked up from reference TRBV7-3 and TRBJ2-5, is GAGVSQTPSNKVTEKGKYVELRCDPISGHTALYWYRQSLGQGPEFLIYFQGTGAADDSGLPNDRFFAVRPEGSVSTLKIQRTERGDSAVYLCASSYQGQETQYFGPGTRLLVL.

The chain employs TRBV7-3 and TRBJ2-1, with 9 bases fitting TRBD2. This CDR3 region has 15 residues. Unmatched junction bases numbered 10, after V lost 5 bases and J lost 8 bases. Germline CDR1 reads SGHTA; CDR2 reads FQGTGA. The CDR3 reads CASSRSGSRRDEQFF. The CDR3, as DNA: TGTGCCAGCAGCCGTAGCGGGAGCCGGAGAGATGAGCAGTTCTTC.

This chain connects TRBV25-1 to TRBJ1-2; no reliable D call. V was cut by 3 bases and J by 3 bases, with 5 bases left in between. The CDR3 sequence is 12 residues long. The germline V gene has CDR1 MGHDK and CDR2 SYGVNS. The CDR3 region is CASSEGYYGYTF. The CDR3 bases are TGTGCCAGCAGTGAGGGCTACTATGGCTACACCTTC.

V and J are TRBV13 and TRBJ1-2; 8 bases fit TRBD1. Germline V CDR1 and CDR2: PRHDT, FYEKMQ (reference sequence). This CDR3 has 13 amino acids. Trimming at V came to 2 bases and at J to 8 bases, leaving 4 bases not matched to a gene. CDR3 sequence (DNA): TGTGCCAGCAGCTTACAGGGGGCCAAAGGCTACACCTTC. Protein: CASSLQGAKGYTF.

V usage is TRBV29-1 and J usage is TRBJ1-2; TRBD1 might be the D (6 bases). Germline V CDR1 and CDR2: SQVTM, ANQGSEA. The CDR3 runs to 13 residues. Deletions cut 3 bases from V and 5 bases from J, with 13 bases between. DNA for the CDR3: TGCAGCGTTGAGCCGGGACAAAGATATGGCTACACCTTC. This gives the protein CSVEPGQRYGYTF.

This rearrangement joins TRBV29-1 to TRBJ1-4; 9 nucleotides line up with TRBD1. This CDR3 has 15 residues. The trim removed 4 bases at V and 7 bases at J, leaving 10 bases unmatched. Per germline, CDR1 SQVTM and CDR2 ANQGSEA. The CDR3 sequence: CSVGATGTGSEKLFF. The CDR3 DNA is TGCAGCGTTGGGGCTACCGGGACAGGGAGTGAAAAACTGTTTTTT.

The chain couples TRBV28 to TRBJ2-5; 13 bases agree with TRBD2. Germline loops: CDR1 MDHEN, CDR2 SYDVKM. This CDR3 has 16 amino acids. Unmatched junction bases numbered 9, after V lost 6 bases and J lost 5 bases. The CDR3 here is CASRLGLAGDEETQYF. The CDR3 nucleotides are TGTGCCAGCAGATTAGGACTAGCGGGAGATGAGGAGACCCAGTACTTC. Combining the CDR3 with reference TRBV28 and TRBJ2-5 gives the whole variable domain DVKVTQSSRYLVKRTGEKVFLECVQDMDHENMFWYRQDPGLGLRLIYFSYDVKMKEKGDIPEGYSVSREKKERFSLILESASTNQTSMYLCASRLGLAGDEETQYFGPGTRLLVL.

This chain connects TRBV7-8 to TRBJ2-1; D uncertain. The V gene lost 6 bases and the J gene lost 8 bases, with 8 bases spanning the gap. CDR1 and CDR2 from the germline V gene are SGHVS and FQNEAQ. The CDR3 consists of 11 residues. This CDR3 is CASSPRYEQFF. The CDR3 DNA reads TGTGCCAGCAGTCCCAGGTATGAGCAGTTCTTC.

This clone is a singleton in its sample. The chain uses TRBV7-3 and TRBJ2-1; tentatively, D is TRBD2 (6 bases). CDR1 and CDR2 from the germline V gene are SGHTA and FQGTGA. There are 14 residues in the CDR3. Trimming removed 4 bases from V and 7 bases from J, with 14 bases in between. As DNA, the CDR3 is TGTGCCAGCAGCTCATCCGGGACTTTGAATGAGCAGTTCTTC. Translation gives CASSSSGTLNEQFF.

The J gene is TRBJ1-3, the V gene TRBV7-2; no clear D gene. Germline V gene lookup returns CDR1 SGHTA and CDR2 FQGNSA. V was shortened by 9 bases and J by 0 bases, with 6 bases between the two germline ends. CDR3 length: 12 amino acids. This chain's CDR3 is CASTGSGNTIYF. The CDR3 region has the DNA TGTGCCAGTACGGGCTCTGGAAACACCATATATTTT.

The chain links TRBV9 to TRBJ2-1; D perhaps matches TRBD2 (5 bases). Trimming removed 0 bases at V and 0 bases at J, with 13 bases between. This CDR3 has 17 amino acids. Germline lookup yields CDR1 SGDLS and CDR2 YYNGEE. The CDR3 DNA reads TGTGCCAGCAGCGTAGCGGTCCTAGCCAGCTCCTACAATGAGCAGTTCTTC. Translation gives CASSVAVLASSYNEQFF. Combining the CDR3 with reference TRBV9 and TRBJ2-1 gives the whole variable domain DSGVTQTPKHLITATGQRVTLRCSPRSGDLSVYWYQQSLDQGLQFLIQYYNGEERAKGNILERFSAQQFPDLHSELNLSSLELGDSALYFCASSVAVLASSYNEQFFGPGTRLTVL.

V usage is TRBV7-9 and J usage is TRBJ1-2; D is perhaps TRBD1 (6 bases). Trimming took 5 bases from V and 3 from J, leaving 10 bases between them. CDR1 is SEHNR, CDR2 FQNEAQ, per germline (reference sequence). This CDR3 contains 13 residues. DNA for the CDR3: TGTGCCAGCAGCGGGGACATCCACTATGGCTACACCTTC. As protein: CASSGDIHYGYTF.

The chain employs TRBV6-4 and TRBJ1-5; the match to TRBD1 covers 7 bases. The CDR3 is made up of 15 amino acids. Germline-derived CDR1 and CDR2 are MRHNA and SNTAGT. Trimming cost V 2 bases and J 4 bases; bases outside gene matches: 5. DNA for the CDR3: TGTGCCAGCAGTGACGGACAGGAGATTAATCAGCCCCAGCATTTT. Translation gives CASSDGQEINQPQHF.

The chain is built from TRBV29-1 and TRBJ2-3, with 9 bases matching TRBD2. Trimming at V came to 5 bases and at J to 3 bases, leaving 3 bases not matched to a gene. From germline, CDR1 is SQVTM and CDR2 ANQGSEA. The CDR3 length is 13 residues. CDR3 protein: CSVSAGGTDTQYF. As DNA, the CDR3 is TGCAGCGTTTCTGCGGGAGGGACAGATACGCAGTATTTT.

The chain carries TRBV30 and TRBJ2-5, with 11 bases aligning to TRBD1. The CDR3 has 16 residues. Germline CDR1 GTSNPN, CDR2 SVGIG (reference sequence). J gave up 5 bases and V 0 bases, and 8 bases lay outside the gene matches. In DNA, the CDR3 is TGTGCCTGGAGTGTACCATGGACAGGGGGCCGGGAGACCCAGTACTTC. It encodes CAWSVPWTGGRETQYF.

This clone was found once. The chain couples TRBV12-2 to TRBJ1-2. TRBV12-2 is termed a pseudogene. This CDR3 has 14 residues. CDR3 coding DNA: TGTGCAAGTCGCTTAGAACTAGCTACCTATGGCTACACCTTC. This sequence encodes CASRLELATYGYTF.

The chain is built from TRBV4-1 and TRBJ1-4; TRBD1 matches 7 bases. Germline V gene data show CDR1 as MGHRA and CDR2 as YSYEKL. This CDR3 is 16 amino acids long. The ends lost 2 bases at V and 5 bases at J; junction bases unmatched: 8. CDR3 bases: TGCGCCAGCAGCCAACTACCGGGACAGATAAATGAAAAACTGTTTTTT. Amino acids: CASSQLPGQINEKLFF.

The chain joins TRBV7-9 to TRBJ2-7; D is unresolved. From germline, CDR1 is SEHNR and CDR2 FQNEAQ (reference sequence). This CDR3 has 13 amino acids. Trimming left V 2 bases short and J 2 bases short, with 7 bases between. The CDR3: CASSLWSTYEQYF. In DNA, the CDR3 is TGTGCCAGCAGCTTATGGTCTACCTACGAGCAGTACTTC. Full variable domain (remainder filled in from reference TRBV7-9 and TRBJ2-7): DTGVSQNPRHKITKRGQNVTFRCDPISEHNRLYWYRQTLGQGPEFLTYFQNEAQLEKSRLLSDRFSAERPKGSFSTLEIQRTEQGDSAMYLCASSLWSTYEQYFGPGTRLTVT.

The chain uses TRBV7-6 and TRBJ2-1; no clear D gene. The CDR3 length is 12 residues. CDR1 and CDR2 (germline): SGHVS, FNYEAQ. Trimming stripped 0 bases from V and 10 bases from J, with 7 bases between. Written as DNA, the CDR3 is TGTGCCAGCAGCTTAGCGGAGAGGGAGCAGTTCTTC. Translated: CASSLAEREQFF.

V usage is TRBV19 and J usage is TRBJ1-2; D is ambiguous. The ends were cut back, 4 bases at V and 7 bases at J, with 22 bases in the middle. Germline V gives CDR1 LNHDA, CDR2 SQIVND (reference sequence). This CDR3 is built from 16 residues. In DNA, the CDR3 is TGTGCCAGTAGTAAGGCAGGCGAGAGGGCCATAAGTGGCTACACCTTC. Protein product: CASSKAGERAISGYTF.

This clone has a single count. The rearrangement uses TRBV15 and TRBJ2-1; D may be TRBD2 (6 bases). The germline gives CDR1 LNHNV, CDR2 YYDKDF (reference sequence). Trimming stripped 2 bases from V and 6 bases from J, with 17 bases between. This CDR3 spans 16 amino acids. CDR3 DNA sequence: TGTGCCACCAGCAGATCTTCCCGGCTAGCGAGCAATGAGCAGTTCTTC. Translating it yields CATSRSSRLASNEQFF.